The sequence of this T cell receptor (beta chain) was determined in a study of T cells in Graves' hyperthyroidism and ophthalmopathy. Turning to the study itself: Peripheral blood draws took place at initial diagnosis, ahead of any treatment. Points from the study as a whole: The majority of expanded thyroid clonotypes above 0.001 also appeared in blood.

This clonotype came up many times. Its target is not known. Ophthalmopathy patients had moderate-to-severe active disease, CAS ≥3, NOSPECS ≥4, and disease duration under 3 months. TCR beta CDR3 sequences were amplified from RNA transcripts. Initially, a first-round RT-PCR of the TCR CDR3 employed the HTBI primer set. MiXCR was run by TCRdb on the multiplex PCR reads, yielding one entry per CDR3 protein. The table has 330,000 or so distinct CDR3 sequences, around 18% seen once. Germline-derived CDR1 and CDR2 are MNHNS and SASEGT. CDR3 length: 16 amino acids. Trimming removed 1 base from V and 5 bases from J, with 17 bases in between.

Sequenced: blood. The sequence derives from a woman aged 40 to 49 with Graves' ophthalmopathy. This chain uses TRBV6-1 with TRBJ2-5, with a tentative D call TRBD1 (6 bases). DNA of the CDR3: TGTGCCAGCAGTGAAGAACCCCAGGGGCTGGGCGAGACCCAGTACTTC. This gives the protein CASSEEPQGLGETQYF.